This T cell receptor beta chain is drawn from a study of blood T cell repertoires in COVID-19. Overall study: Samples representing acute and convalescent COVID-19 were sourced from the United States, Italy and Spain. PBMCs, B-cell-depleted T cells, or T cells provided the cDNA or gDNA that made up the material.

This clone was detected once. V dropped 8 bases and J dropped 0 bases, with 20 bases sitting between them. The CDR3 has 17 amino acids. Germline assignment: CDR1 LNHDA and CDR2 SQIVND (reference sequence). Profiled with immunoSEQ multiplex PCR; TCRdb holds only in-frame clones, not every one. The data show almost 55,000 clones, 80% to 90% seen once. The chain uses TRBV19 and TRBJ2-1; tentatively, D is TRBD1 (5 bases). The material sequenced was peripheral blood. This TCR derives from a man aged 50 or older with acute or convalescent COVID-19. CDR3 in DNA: TGTGCCAGTTCGATAAATACAGGCGCTAGCTCCTACAATGAGCAGTTCTTC. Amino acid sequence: CASSINTGASSYNEQFF.